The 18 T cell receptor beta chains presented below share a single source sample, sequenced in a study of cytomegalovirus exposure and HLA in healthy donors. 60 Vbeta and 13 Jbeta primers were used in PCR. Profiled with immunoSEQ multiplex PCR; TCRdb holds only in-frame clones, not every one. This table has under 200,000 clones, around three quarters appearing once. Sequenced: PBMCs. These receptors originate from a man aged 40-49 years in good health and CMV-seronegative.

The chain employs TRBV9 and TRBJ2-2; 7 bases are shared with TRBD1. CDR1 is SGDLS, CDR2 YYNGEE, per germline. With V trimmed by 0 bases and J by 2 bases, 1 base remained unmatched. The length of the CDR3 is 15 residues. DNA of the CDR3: TGTGCCAGCAGCGTAGGGGACAGAAACACCGGGGAGCTGTTTTTT. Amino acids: CASSVGDRNTGELFF. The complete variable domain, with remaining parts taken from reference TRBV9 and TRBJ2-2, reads DSGVTQTPKHLITATGQRVTLRCSPRSGDLSVYWYQQSLDQGLQFLIQYYNGEERAKGNILERFSAQQFPDLHSELNLSSLELGDSALYFCASSVGDRNTGELFFGEGSRLTVL.

The CDR3 region has the DNA TGTGCCAGCAGCTTAGCGCTCCGGTTAGGTGGGAGTGAGCAGTTCTTC. Encoded protein: CASSLALRLGGSEQFF. The V gene is TRBV11-1, the J gene TRBJ2-1, with a weak D call TRBD2 (5 bases). Germline-derived CDR1 and CDR2 are SGHAT and FQDESV (reference sequence). V lost 0 bases and J lost 9, with 18 bases in between. The CDR3 extends over 16 amino acids.

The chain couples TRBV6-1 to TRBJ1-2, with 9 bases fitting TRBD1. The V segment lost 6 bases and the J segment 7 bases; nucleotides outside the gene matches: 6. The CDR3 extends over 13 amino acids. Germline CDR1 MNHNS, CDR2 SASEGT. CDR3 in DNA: TGTGCCAGCAGCTTGGACAGGGGCGGTGGCTACACCTTC. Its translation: CASSLDRGGGYTF.

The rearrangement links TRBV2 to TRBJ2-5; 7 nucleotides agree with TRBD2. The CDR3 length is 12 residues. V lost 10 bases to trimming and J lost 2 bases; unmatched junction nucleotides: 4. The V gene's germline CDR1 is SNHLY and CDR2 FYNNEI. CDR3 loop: CAISSGQETQYF. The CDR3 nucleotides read TGTGCCATCTCTAGCGGACAAGAGACCCAGTACTTC. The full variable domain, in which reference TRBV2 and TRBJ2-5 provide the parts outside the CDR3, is EPEVTQTPSHQVTQMGQEVILRCVPISNHLYFYWYRQILGQKVEFLVSFYNNEISEKSEIFDDQFSVERPDGSNFTLKIRSTKLEDSAMYFCAISSGQETQYFGPGTRLLVL.

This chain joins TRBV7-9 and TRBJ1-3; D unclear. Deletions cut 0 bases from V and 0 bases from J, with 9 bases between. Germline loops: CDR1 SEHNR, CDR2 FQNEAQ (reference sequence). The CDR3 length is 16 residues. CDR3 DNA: TGTGCCAGCAGCTTAGCGGACTGGCTCTCTGGAAACACCATATATTTT. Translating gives CASSLADWLSGNTIYF. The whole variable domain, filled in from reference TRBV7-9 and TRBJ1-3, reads DTGVSQNPRHKITKRGQNVTFRCDPISEHNRLYWYRQTLGQGPEFLTYFQNEAQLEKSRLLSDRFSAERPKGSFSTLEIQRTEQGDSAMYLCASSLADWLSGNTIYFGEGSWLTVV.

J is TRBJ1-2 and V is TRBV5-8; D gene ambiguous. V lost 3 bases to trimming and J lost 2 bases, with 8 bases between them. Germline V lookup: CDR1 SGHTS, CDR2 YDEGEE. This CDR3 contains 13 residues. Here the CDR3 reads CASSSNRNYGYTF. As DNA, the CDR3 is TGTGCCAGCAGCTCGAATAGAAACTATGGCTACACCTTC.

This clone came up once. The chain's CDR3 is CASSFDISPGEQYF. The CDR3 region has the DNA TGTGCCAGCAGTTTCGACATCTCCCCTGGGGAGCAGTACTTC. This chain joins TRBV27 and TRBJ2-5; D is perhaps TRBD2 (5 bases). Trimming shortened V by 3 bases and J by 11 bases, and 19 bases separated the two germline ends. The length of the CDR3 is 14 residues. Germline assignment: CDR1 MNHEY and CDR2 SMNVEV (reference sequence).

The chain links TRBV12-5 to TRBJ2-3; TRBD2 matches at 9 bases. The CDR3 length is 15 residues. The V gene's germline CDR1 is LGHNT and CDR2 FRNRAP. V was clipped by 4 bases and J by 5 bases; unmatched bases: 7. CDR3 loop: CASGWGAGGGDTQYF. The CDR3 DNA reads TGTGCTAGTGGTTGGGGAGCGGGAGGAGGAGATACGCAGTATTTT.

In DNA, the CDR3 is TGTGCCAGCAGCCAAGTGGGGGCAGGGGGAGCTAACTATGGCTACACCTTC. Protein product: CASSQVGAGGANYGYTF. The chain recombines TRBV14 with TRBJ1-2; 7 bases match TRBD1. Trimming cost V 1 base and J 0 bases; bases outside gene matches: 8. Per germline, CDR1 SGHDN and CDR2 FVKESK. CDR3 length equals 17 residues.

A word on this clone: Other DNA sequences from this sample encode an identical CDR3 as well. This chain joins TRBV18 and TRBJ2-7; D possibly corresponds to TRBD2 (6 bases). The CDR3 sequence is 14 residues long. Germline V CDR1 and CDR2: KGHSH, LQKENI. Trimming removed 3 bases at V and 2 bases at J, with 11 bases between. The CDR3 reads CASSPGTGPYEQYF. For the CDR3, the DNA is TGTGCCAGCTCACCCGGGACTGGCCCCTACGAGCAGTACTTC. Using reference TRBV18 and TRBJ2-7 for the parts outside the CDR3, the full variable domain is NAGVMQNPRHLVRRRGQEARLRCSPMKGHSHVYWYRQLPEEGLKFMVYLQKENIIDESGMPKERFSAEFPKEGPSILRIQQVVRGDSAAYFCASSPGTGPYEQYFGPGTRLTVT.

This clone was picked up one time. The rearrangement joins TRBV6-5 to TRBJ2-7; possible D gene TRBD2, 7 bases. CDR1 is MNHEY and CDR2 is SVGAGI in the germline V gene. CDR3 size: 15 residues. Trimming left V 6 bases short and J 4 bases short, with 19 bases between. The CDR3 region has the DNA TGTGCCAGCAGCCGAAGAAGGGGGGGGCTTTACGAGCAGTACTTC. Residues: CASSRRRGGLYEQYF.

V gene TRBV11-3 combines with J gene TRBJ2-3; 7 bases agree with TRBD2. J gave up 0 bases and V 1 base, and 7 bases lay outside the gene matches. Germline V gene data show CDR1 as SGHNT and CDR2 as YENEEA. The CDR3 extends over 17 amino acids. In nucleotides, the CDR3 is TGTGCCAGCAGCTTAGTCCTGGCGGGAGATAGCACAGATACGCAGTATTTT. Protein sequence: CASSLVLAGDSTDTQYF.

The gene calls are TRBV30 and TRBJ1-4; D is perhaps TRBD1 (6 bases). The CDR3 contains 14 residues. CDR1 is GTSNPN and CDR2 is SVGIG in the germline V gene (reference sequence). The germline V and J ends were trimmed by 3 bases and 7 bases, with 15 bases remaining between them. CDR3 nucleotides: TGTGCCTGGAGAGGCGCAGGGGCCGTTGAAAAACTGTTTTTT. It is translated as CAWRGAGAVEKLFF.

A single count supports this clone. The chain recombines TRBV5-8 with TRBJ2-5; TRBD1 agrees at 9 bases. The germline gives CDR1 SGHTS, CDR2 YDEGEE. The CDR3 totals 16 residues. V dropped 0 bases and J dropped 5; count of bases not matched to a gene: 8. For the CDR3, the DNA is TGTGCCAGCAGCTTGGTCCGGGACAGGGAACTTGAGACCCAGTACTTC. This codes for CASSLVRDRELETQYF.

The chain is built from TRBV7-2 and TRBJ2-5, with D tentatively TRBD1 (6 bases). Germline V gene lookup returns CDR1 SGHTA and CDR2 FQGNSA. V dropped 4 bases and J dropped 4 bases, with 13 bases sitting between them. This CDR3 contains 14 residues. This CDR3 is CASSYQTGRETQYF. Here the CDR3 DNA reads TGTGCCAGCAGCTATCAGACAGGTAGAGAGACCCAGTACTTC.

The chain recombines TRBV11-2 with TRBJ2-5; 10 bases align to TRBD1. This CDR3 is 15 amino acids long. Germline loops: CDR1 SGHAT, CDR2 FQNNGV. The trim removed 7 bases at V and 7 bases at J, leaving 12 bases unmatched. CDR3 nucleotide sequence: TGTGCCAGCACTGACCCCGGGACAGGGGAATGGACCCAGTACTTC. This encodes CASTDPGTGEWTQYF.

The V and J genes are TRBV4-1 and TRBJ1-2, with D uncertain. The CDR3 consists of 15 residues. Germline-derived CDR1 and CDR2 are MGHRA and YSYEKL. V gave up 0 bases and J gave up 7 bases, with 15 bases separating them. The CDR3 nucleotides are TGCGCCAGCAGCCAAGAGACGGCCCCGCGGGGTGGCTACACCTTC. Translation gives CASSQETAPRGGYTF.

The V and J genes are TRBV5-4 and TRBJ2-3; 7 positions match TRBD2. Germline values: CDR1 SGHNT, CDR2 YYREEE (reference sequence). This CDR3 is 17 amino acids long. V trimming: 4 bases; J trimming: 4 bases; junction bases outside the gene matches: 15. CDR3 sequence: CASSPKGLAETPDTQYF. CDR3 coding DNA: TGTGCCAGCAGCCCAAAGGGGCTAGCGGAGACCCCAGATACGCAGTATTTT.